One and the same sample provided the 3 T cell receptor beta chains below, sequenced in a study of CD8 T cells in ankylosing spondylitis. Whole-study results and caveats: For ankylosing spondylitis blood, a TCR beta motif of 8 or 9 highly homologous variants appeared characteristic.

TCRdb used MiXCR to reprocess the 5' RACE reads, holding one entry per CDR3 protein. The table shows around 490,000 distinct CDR3 sequences, with approximately 5.3% occurring only once. Their cognate antigens are unknown. The sample was blood, either unsorted or a sorted T cell fraction (not recorded which). These receptors were obtained from a male donor with ankylosing spondylitis.

This clonotype came up many times. The rearrangement joins TRBV7-9 to TRBJ1-1; no reliable D call. V lost 5 bases, J lost 6 bases, and 16 bases lay in between. This CDR3 region has 14 residues. Germline V gives CDR1 SEHNR, CDR2 FQNEAQ (reference sequence). As DNA, the CDR3 is TGTGCCAGCAGCGGAAGGGCGGCGTACCCTGAAGCTTTCTTT. Translated: CASSGRAAYPEAFF.

The gene calls are TRBV2 and TRBJ2-7; D possibly corresponds to TRBD2 (6 bases). Per germline, CDR1 SNHLY and CDR2 FYNNEI. With 4 bases removed from V and 6 bases from J, the gap between germline ends came to 10 bases. The CDR3 is 12 amino acids. The CDR3 region is CASSVPGGEQYF. The CDR3 DNA reads TGTGCCAGCAGTGTCCCCGGGGGCGAGCAGTACTTC.

This clonotype was counted ten times or more. J is TRBJ2-6 and V is TRBV10-3, with a weak D call TRBD2 (7 bases). The germline gives CDR1 ENHRY, CDR2 SYGVKD. CDR3 length equals 19 residues. The V end lost 4 bases, the J end lost 0 bases, and 19 bases lay between the germline ends. Here the CDR3 reads CAISGKQGGRSSGANVLTF. The CDR3 nucleotides read TGTGCCATCAGTGGAAAACAGGGAGGGAGGAGCTCTGGGGCCAACGTCCTGACTTTC.